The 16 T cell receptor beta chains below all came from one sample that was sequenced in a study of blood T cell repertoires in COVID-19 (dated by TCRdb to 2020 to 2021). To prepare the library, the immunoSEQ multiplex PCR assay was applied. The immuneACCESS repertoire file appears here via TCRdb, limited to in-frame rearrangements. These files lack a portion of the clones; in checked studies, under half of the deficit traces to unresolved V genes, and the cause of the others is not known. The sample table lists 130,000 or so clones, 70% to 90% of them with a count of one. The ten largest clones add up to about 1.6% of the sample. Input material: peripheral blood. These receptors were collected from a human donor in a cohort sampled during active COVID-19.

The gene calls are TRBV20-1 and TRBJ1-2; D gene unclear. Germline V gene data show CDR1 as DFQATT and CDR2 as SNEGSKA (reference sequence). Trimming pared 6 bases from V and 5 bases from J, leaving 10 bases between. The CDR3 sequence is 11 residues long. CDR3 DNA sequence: TGCAGTGCGAGTGGTCCTTATGGCTACACCTTC. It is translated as CSASGPYGYTF.

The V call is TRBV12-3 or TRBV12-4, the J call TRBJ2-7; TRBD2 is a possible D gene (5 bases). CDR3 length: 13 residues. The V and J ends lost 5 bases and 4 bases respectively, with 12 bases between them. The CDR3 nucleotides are TGTGCCAGCAGTCGGAACCCGGGGTACGAGCAGTACTTC. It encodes CASSRNPGYEQYF.

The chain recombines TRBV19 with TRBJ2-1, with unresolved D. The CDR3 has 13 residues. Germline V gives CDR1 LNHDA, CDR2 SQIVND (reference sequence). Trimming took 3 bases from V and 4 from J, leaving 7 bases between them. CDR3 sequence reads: CASSIRVYNEQFF. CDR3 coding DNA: TGTGCCAGTAGTATTCGGGTTTACAATGAGCAGTTCTTC.

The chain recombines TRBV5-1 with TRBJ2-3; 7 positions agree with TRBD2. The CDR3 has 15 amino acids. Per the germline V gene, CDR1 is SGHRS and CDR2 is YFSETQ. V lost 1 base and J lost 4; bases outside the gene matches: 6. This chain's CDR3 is CASSLWASGADTQYF. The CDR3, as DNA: TGCGCCAGCAGCTTGTGGGCTAGCGGCGCAGATACGCAGTATTTT.

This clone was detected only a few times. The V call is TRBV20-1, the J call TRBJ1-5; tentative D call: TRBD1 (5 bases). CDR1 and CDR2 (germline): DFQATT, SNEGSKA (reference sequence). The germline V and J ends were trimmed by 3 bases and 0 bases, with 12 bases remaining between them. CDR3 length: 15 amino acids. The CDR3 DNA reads TGCAGTGCTAGTTTGGGGCCTTATAGCAATCAGCCCCAGCATTTT. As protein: CSASLGPYSNQPQHF.

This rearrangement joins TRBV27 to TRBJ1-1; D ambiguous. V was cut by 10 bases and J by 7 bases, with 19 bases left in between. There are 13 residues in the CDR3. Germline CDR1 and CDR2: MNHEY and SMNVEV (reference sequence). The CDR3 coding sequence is TGTGCCATTGGGAGGTATGGGTCTCTTGAAGCTTTCTTT. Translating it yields CAIGRYGSLEAFF.

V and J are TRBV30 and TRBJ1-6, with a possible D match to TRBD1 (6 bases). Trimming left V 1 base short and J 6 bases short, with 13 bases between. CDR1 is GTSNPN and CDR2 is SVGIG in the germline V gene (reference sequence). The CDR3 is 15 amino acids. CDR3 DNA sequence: TGTGCCTGGAGTGGAGAACAGGGATTTAATTCACCCCTCCACTTT. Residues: CAWSGEQGFNSPLHF.

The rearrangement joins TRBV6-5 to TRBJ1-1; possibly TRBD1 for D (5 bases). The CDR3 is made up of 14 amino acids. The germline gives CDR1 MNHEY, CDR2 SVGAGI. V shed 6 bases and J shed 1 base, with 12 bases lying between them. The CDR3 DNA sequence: TGTGCCAGCAGGCTGGGAGGGGAGAACACTGAAGCTTTCTTT. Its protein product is CASRLGGENTEAFF.

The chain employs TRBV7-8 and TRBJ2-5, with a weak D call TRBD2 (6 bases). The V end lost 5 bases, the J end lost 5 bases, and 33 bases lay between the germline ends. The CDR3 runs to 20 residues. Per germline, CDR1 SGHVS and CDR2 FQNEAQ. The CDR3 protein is CASSPAGWGFGTVLEETQYF. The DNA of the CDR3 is TGTGCCAGCAGCCCCGCGGGGTGGGGGTTTGGGACTGTTTTAGAGGAGACCCAGTACTTC.

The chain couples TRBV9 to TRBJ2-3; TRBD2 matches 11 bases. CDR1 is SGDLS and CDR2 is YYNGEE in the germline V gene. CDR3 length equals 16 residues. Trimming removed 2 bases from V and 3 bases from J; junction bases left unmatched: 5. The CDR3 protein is CASSVISGGGTDTQYF. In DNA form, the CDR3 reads TGTGCCAGCAGCGTTATTAGCGGGGGGGGTACAGATACGCAGTATTTT.

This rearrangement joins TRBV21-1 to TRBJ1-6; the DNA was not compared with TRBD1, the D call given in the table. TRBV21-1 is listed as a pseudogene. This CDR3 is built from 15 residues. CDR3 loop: CASSTHRERDSPLHF. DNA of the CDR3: TGTGCCAGCAGCACTCACAGGGAACGTGATTCACCCCTCCACTTT.

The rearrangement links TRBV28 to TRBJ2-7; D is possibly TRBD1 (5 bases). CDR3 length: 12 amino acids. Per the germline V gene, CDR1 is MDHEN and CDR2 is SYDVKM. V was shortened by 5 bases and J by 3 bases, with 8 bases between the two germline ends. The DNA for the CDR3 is TGTGCCAGCAGTGACAGTTACTACGAGCAGTACTTC. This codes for CASSDSYYEQYF.

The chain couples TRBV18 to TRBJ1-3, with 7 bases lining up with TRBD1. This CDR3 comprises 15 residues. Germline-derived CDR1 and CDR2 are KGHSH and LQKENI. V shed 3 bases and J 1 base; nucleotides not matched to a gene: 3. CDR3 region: CASSPSGQSGNTIYF. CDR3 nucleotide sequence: TGTGCCAGCTCACCCTCGGGACAGTCTGGAAACACCATATATTTT.

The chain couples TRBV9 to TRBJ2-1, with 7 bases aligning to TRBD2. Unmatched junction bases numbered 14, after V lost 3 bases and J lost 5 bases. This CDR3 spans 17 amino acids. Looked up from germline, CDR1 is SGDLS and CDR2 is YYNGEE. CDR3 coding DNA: TGTGCCAGCAGCGCCCGAGGTAAGAGCGGGGCCCACAATGAGCAGTTCTTC. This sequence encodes CASSARGKSGAHNEQFF.

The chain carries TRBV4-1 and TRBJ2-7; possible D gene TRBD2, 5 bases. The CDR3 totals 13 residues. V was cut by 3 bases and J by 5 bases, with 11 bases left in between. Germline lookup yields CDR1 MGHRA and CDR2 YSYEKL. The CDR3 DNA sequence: TGCGCCAGCAGCCACGGGGTTCGAAACGAGCAGTACTTC. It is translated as CASSHGVRNEQYF.

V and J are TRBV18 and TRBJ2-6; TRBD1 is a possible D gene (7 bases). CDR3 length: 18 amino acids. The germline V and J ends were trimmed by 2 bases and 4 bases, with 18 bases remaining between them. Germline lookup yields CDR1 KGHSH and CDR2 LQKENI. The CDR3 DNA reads TGTGCCAGCTCACCAGGGCAGGGGGGCACAGGAGGGGCCAACGTCCTGACTTTC. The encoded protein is CASSPGQGGTGGANVLTF.